Listed below are T cell receptor beta chains from one sample, sequenced in a study of CD8 T cells in Susac syndrome. TCRdb independently ran MiXCR on the immunoSEQ multiplex PCR reads; one entry per CDR3 protein. The sample consists of about 47,000 distinct CDR3 sequences, around 93% of them appearing once. Sequenced input: CD8+ T cells from PBMCs. These receptors originate from a human donor in good health. Each CDR3 is given with its conserved first and last residue. Each record gives: clone size, CDR3 length, J gene, V gene, D gene, CDR3 DNA, CDR3 protein. D genes are given only for firm matches. The listing skips clone size in some rows; elsewhere it reads once, few, many or a size class.

>once|16|TRBJ2-4|TRBV6-2/TRBV6-3|.
TGTGCCAGCAGTGCTCTAGCGTACGAGGCCAAAAACATTCAGTACTTC
CASSALAYEAKNIQYF
>.|16|TRBJ2-2|TRBV10-3|.
TGTGCCATCACTGACCCCGGAGGGGGGAACACCGGGGAGCTGTTTTTT
CAITDPGGGNTGELFF
>.|13|TRBJ1-1|TRBV28|.
TGTGCCAGCAGTTTCGGACACAGCACTGAAGCTTTCTTT
CASSFGHSTEAFF
>.|13|TRBJ1-1|TRBV29-1|.
TGCAGCGTTGAAGGTAGGGGGGGGACTGAAGCTTTCTTT
CSVEGRGGTEAFF
>.|15|TRBJ1-2|TRBV27|TRBD1
TGTGCCAGCAGCCTAAGGACAGGGGGCCATCGCGACTACACCTTC
CASSLRTGGHRDYTF
>.|16|TRBJ2-7|TRBV27|TRBD2
TGTGCCAGCAGTTTATTTCTAGCGGGGGTTGTACGAGGGCAGTACTTC
CASSLFLAGVVRGQYF
>.|15|TRBJ2-7|TRBV7-2|TRBD2
TGTGCCAGCAGCTTAGCATCCGGGAGGCTCTACGAGCAGTACTTC
CASSLASGRLYEQYF
>.|13|TRBJ2-5|TRBV12-3/TRBV12-4|.
TGTGCCAGCAGTCCATATGGGGCGGAGACCCAGTACTTC
CASSPYGAETQYF
>.|17|TRBJ2-3|TRBV6-4|TRBD2
TGTGCCAGCAGTGACTCCGGACTAGCGGGAGGTACTTATACGCAGTATTTT
CASSDSGLAGGTYTQYF
>.|12|TRBJ1-1|TRBV10-2|.
TGCGCCAGCGGACAGCTGAACACTGAAGCTTTCTTT
CASGQLNTEAFF
>.|17|TRBJ2-7|TRBV27|TRBD1
TGTGCCAGCAGTCCGGGCCCGGGACAGGGGGCAATCAGCGAGCAGTACTTC
CASSPGPGQGAISEQYF
>.|16|TRBJ2-7|TRBV4-1|.
TGCGCCAGCAGCCCCCGGGGGTCCGGCAGCTCCTACGAGCAGTACTTC
CASSPRGSGSSYEQYF
>.|15|TRBJ2-7|TRBV6-2/TRBV6-3|TRBD1
TGTGCCAGCAGTTACCCGGGACAGGGAGTCTACGAGCAGTACTTC
CASSYPGQGVYEQYF
>.|16|TRBJ2-7|TRBV2|.
TGTGCCAGTACTAGCCCAGGGGTGTCCCTTTTGGACGAGCAGTACTTC
CASTSPGVSLLDEQYF
>.|17|TRBJ2-7|TRBV3-1|.
TGTGCCAGCAGCCAAGATCTGAGGGGGATAATCGCCTACGAGCAGTACTTC
CASSQDLRGIIAYEQYF
>.|16|TRBJ2-1|TRBV9|TRBD2
TGTGCCAGCAGCGTAGTCGCGGGAGCCAGGGAGTATGAGCAGTTCTTC
CASSVVAGAREYEQFF
>.|15|TRBJ1-1|TRBV18|.
TGTGCCAGCTCACCCCCCACAGGGACGGACACTGAAGCTTTCTTT
CASSPPTGTDTEAFF
>.|14|TRBJ2-5|TRBV27|TRBD2
TGTGCCAGCAGCCTACTAGCGGGAGTAGAGACCCAGTACTTC
CASSLLAGVETQYF
>.|10|TRBJ1-1|TRBV29-1|.
TGCAGCGCCCTCAACACTGAAGCTTTCTTT
CSALNTEAFF
>few|15|TRBJ1-1|TRBV6-5|.
TGTGCCAGCAGTTACTCGTTGGGGGGCACTAATGAAGCTTTCTTT
CASSYSLGGTNEAFF
>.|20|TRBJ2-1|TRBV27|TRBD2
TGTGCCAGCAGCCACGAGACGGGACTAGCGGGAGGGTCCTCCTACAATGAGCAGTTCTTC
CASSHETGLAGGSSYNEQFF
>.|15|TRBJ2-5|TRBV4-3|.
TGCGCCAGCAGCCAAGATAGCCAGGGAGAGGAGACCCAGTACTTC
CASSQDSQGEETQYF
>.|14|TRBJ2-7|TRBV29-1|TRBD2
TGCAGCGTTTTTACAAGCGGGAGACCTTACGAGCAGTACTTC
CSVFTSGRPYEQYF
>.|18|TRBJ2-7|TRBV5-1|TRBD2
TGCGCCAGCAGCTTGTTAATTAGCGGGGGACCTTCGGGCTACGAGCAGTACTTC
CASSLLISGGPSGYEQYF
>.|13|TRBJ2-7|TRBV29-1|TRBD2
TGCAGCGTCGGACTAGCGGGAGCCTACGAGCAGTACTTC
CSVGLAGAYEQYF
>.|14|TRBJ2-2|TRBV6-5|TRBD1
TGTGCCAGCAGTCGGACAGGGCGGACCGGGGAGCTGTTTTTT
CASSRTGRTGELFF